Shown below are 9 T cell receptor beta chains from a single sample sequenced in a study of cytomegalovirus exposure and HLA in healthy donors. The PCR employed 60 Vbeta primers together with 13 Jbeta primers. The data were produced by immunoSEQ multiplex PCR, yet TCRdb's version contains in-frame clones alone and is incomplete. The sample contains fewer than 150,000 clones, 15% of which appear only once. Sequencing used PBMCs. The receptors were gathered from a woman younger than 35 in good health and CMV-seronegative.

V usage is TRBV25-1 and J usage is TRBJ2-1; 7 nucleotides agree with TRBD2. Germline CDR1 reads MGHDK; CDR2 reads SYGVNS. With 4 bases clipped from V and 1 base from J, the junction kept 10 bases outside the gene matches. The CDR3 consists of 17 residues. CDR3 amino acids: CASSAWGSGRSYNEQFF. The DNA of the CDR3 is TGTGCCAGCAGTGCTTGGGGTAGCGGGCGTTCCTACAATGAGCAGTTCTTC.

This clone appeared a single time. The chain has TRBV5-5 and TRBJ1-1; D possibly corresponds to TRBD1 (6 bases). The V end lost 4 bases, the J end lost 3 bases, and 16 bases lay between the germline ends. CDR1 is SGHKS and CDR2 is YYEKEE in the germline V gene (reference sequence). CDR3 length: 15 residues. The CDR3 DNA follows: TGTGCCAGCAGCCACTCCCCAGGGGCGCACACTGAAGCTTTCTTT. This sequence encodes CASSHSPGAHTEAFF.

This clone occurred a few times. This chain links TRBV4-1 with TRBJ2-3; 11 bases map to TRBD2. With V trimmed by 4 bases and J by 2 bases, 5 bases remained unmatched. Per germline, CDR1 MGHRA and CDR2 YSYEKL. CDR3 length: 16 residues. In DNA, the CDR3 is TGCGCCAGCAGCCCGCTAGCGGGGGGTTCCACAGATACGCAGTATTTT. It encodes CASSPLAGGSTDTQYF.

This clone was observed a handful of times. J is TRBJ2-3 and V is TRBV4-1, with D perhaps TRBD2 (5 bases). The CDR3 is 14 amino acids. V shed 5 bases and J shed 8 bases, with 17 bases lying between them. CDR1 and CDR2 (germline): MGHRA, YSYEKL. The CDR3 nucleotides are TGCGCCAGCAGCAAGGAGGCCCTTTGGACTACGCAGTATTTT. As protein: CASSKEALWTTQYF.

The V gene is TRBV5-1, the J gene TRBJ1-1, with D tentatively TRBD1 (5 bases). V was cut by 0 bases and J by 1 base, with 10 bases left in between. The CDR3 consists of 15 residues. Germline loops: CDR1 SGHRS, CDR2 YFSETQ. The CDR3 region is CASSLEVGGNTEAFF. The DNA of the CDR3 is TGCGCCAGCAGCTTGGAAGTGGGGGGGAACACTGAAGCTTTCTTT.

The chain joins TRBV15 to TRBJ2-5, with 7 bases identical to TRBD2. The CDR3 extends over 16 amino acids. Germline lookup yields CDR1 LNHNV and CDR2 YYDKDF (reference sequence). V shed 3 bases and J 1 base; nucleotides not matched to a gene: 8. DNA for the CDR3: TGTGCCACCAGCAGCCGACTAGCAGATTTCCAAGAGACCCAGTACTTC. Its protein product is CATSSRLADFQETQYF.

In this sample, this clone turned up a few times. V and J are TRBV29-1 and TRBJ1-2, with D perhaps TRBD1 (6 bases). CDR3 length: 14 amino acids. The germline gives CDR1 SQVTM, CDR2 ANQGSEA. The V gene lost 3 bases and the J gene lost 4 bases, with 15 bases spanning the gap. This chain's CDR3 is CSVDSGGRGYGYTF. Written as DNA, the CDR3 is TGCAGCGTTGATAGTGGGGGCCGAGGCTATGGCTACACCTTC.

This clone was counted a few times. This chain links TRBV9 with TRBJ1-1; D is unclear. V was pared by 4 bases and J by 0 bases, with 10 bases between. This CDR3 has 14 residues. CDR1 SGDLS and CDR2 YYNGEE come from the germline V gene. The CDR3 nucleotides read TGTGCCAGCAGCTCCCAGGCCATGAACACTGAAGCTTTCTTT. Translated: CASSSQAMNTEAFF.

A few counts support this clone. The chain links TRBV6-6 to TRBJ2-1; possibly TRBD2 for D (5 bases). This CDR3 comprises 15 residues. V was pared by 3 bases and J by 8 bases, with 17 bases between. The germline V gene has CDR1 MNHNY and CDR2 SVGAGI (reference sequence). The CDR3 bases are TGTGCCAGCAGTTATACGGGATGGAGAAGCGATGAGCAGTTCTTC. It specifies CASSYTGWRSDEQFF.